This T cell receptor beta chain was recorded in a study of CD8 T cells in Susac syndrome. The germline V gene encodes CDR1 SGDLS and CDR2 YYNGEE. The V gene lost 2 bases and the J gene lost 9 bases, with 14 bases spanning the gap. The CDR3 length is 13 residues. Random-hexamer reverse transcription was applied to about 0.5 to 1 ug RNA. The immunoSEQ assay covered 54 Vbeta and 13 Jbeta segments for CDR3. TCRdb re-analysed the immunoSEQ multiplex PCR reads in MiXCR, keeping a single row per CDR3 protein. The table lists under 250,000 distinct CDR3 sequences, roughly 93% of them singletons. This clonotype was detected only once.

The genes are TRBV9 and TRBJ1-2; no definite D call. The specimen sequenced was CD4+ T cells from PBMCs. The source of this sequence is a human donor with multiple sclerosis. CDR3 DNA sequence: TGTGCCAGCAGCGTTTCCCCTGGAAGCAGCTACACCTTC. Its protein product is CASSVSPGSSYTF.